This T cell receptor (beta chain) appears in the sequencing data of a study of cytomegalovirus exposure and HLA in healthy donors. Study-wide results and caveats: A missense DCLRE1C variant was associated with V- and J-gene trimming of TCR beta chains in a later analysis, and an independent cohort replicated the association. Listed as cytomegalovirus-associated were 164 TCR beta chains. Most TCRs appeared rarely, but some public TCRs recurred in many donors. Several V segments, TRBV6-2 and TRBV6-3 among them, could not be told apart and were dropped.

Primers for the PCR totalled 60 Vbeta and 13 Jbeta. Data came from immunoSEQ multiplex PCR; TCRdb stores just in-frame clones and leaves some out. The sample includes about 110,000 clones, 75% to 90% of them seen just once. The CDR3 is 15 amino acids. The ends lost 4 bases at V and 0 bases at J; junction bases unmatched: 7. CDR1 is SGDLS, CDR2 YYNGEE, per germline. Remarks on this clone: Its antigen remains unidentified.

The V and J genes are TRBV9 and TRBJ2-7, with TRBD1 matching over 7 bases. The receptor was isolated from a middle-aged man in good health and CMV-seronegative. Sequencing input: PBMCs. The CDR3 DNA sequence: TGTGCCAGCAGCTCCCGGACAGGTAGCTCCTACGAGCAGTACTTC. The encoded protein is CASSSRTGSSYEQYF.